Sequencing of this T cell receptor beta chain was carried out in a study of neoadjuvant anti-PD-1 for oral cavity cancer. Sequencing used immunoSEQ multiplex PCR; TCRdb keeps in-frame clones, though not all of them. The sample has 6,000 or so clones, approximately 58% seen once. This clone was seen just once. Regarding time point: after neoadjuvant nivolumab, at surgical resection. Germline CDR1 SGHTS, CDR2 YDEGEE. The CDR3 extends over 15 amino acids. V lost 4 bases to trimming and J lost 8 bases; unmatched junction nucleotides: 10. The sequence came from a person aged 40 to 85 with oral cavity squamous cell carcinoma. Material: tumor tissue, obtained after nivolumab (anti-PD-1) treatment. V usage is TRBV5-8 and J usage is TRBJ1-4; 8 bases fit TRBD1. The CDR3 DNA follows: TGTGCCAGCAGCCAAGGTCGACAGGGGATCGAAAAACTGTTTTTT. Amino acid sequence: CASSQGRQGIEKLFF.